One and the same sample provided the 20 T cell receptor beta chains below, sequenced in a study of identical twins. TCRdb fed the 5' RACE reads into MiXCR, producing one record per CDR3 protein. The sample contains around 100,000 distinct CDR3 sequences, about 6% of which appear only once. The sample comprised memory T cells sorted from blood. These receptors originate from a woman in her forties or fifties in good health.

The table lists this clonotype with many counts. The rearrangement joins TRBV6-4 to TRBJ2-3; the match to TRBD2 covers 9 bases. Germline lookup yields CDR1 MRHNA and CDR2 SNTAGT. The length of the CDR3 is 15 residues. V lost 6 bases, J lost 0 bases, and 4 bases stayed unmatched. The CDR3 loop is CASSITSGSTDTQYF. In DNA, the CDR3 is TGTGCCAGCAGCATCACTAGCGGGAGCACAGATACGCAGTATTTT.

There are many counts of this clonotype. The J gene is TRBJ2-7, the V gene TRBV20-1; 10 bases agree with TRBD1. This CDR3 spans 12 amino acids. V trimming: 6 bases; J trimming: 6 bases; junction bases outside the gene matches: 5. The germline gives CDR1 DFQATT, CDR2 SNEGSKA (reference sequence). The CDR3 loop is CSATGTGVEQYV. CDR3 DNA sequence: TGCAGTGCCACCGGGACAGGGGTCGAGCAGTACGTC.

V is TRBV20-1 and J is TRBJ2-6, with D unclear. V gave up 0 bases and J gave up 0 bases, with 6 bases separating them. CDR3 length: 15 residues. Germline V gives CDR1 DFQATT, CDR2 SNEGSKA (reference sequence). DNA of the CDR3: TGCAGTGCTAGAGATATAGCCTCTGGGGCCAACGTCCTGACTTTC. Residues: CSARDIASGANVLTF.

The table lists this clonotype with many counts. The chain recombines TRBV3-1 with TRBJ1-6; no definite D call. The germline V and J ends were trimmed by 5 bases and 8 bases, with 10 bases remaining between them. Germline CDR1 and CDR2: LGHDT and YNNKEL (reference sequence). CDR3 length: 13 residues. CDR3 DNA sequence: TGTGCCAGCAGCGACCTTCCGGATTCACCCCTCCACTTT. Encoded protein: CASSDLPDSPLHF.

This clonotype was seen repeatedly, ten times or more. The CDR3 coding sequence is TGTGCCATCAAAGGGGGAGGTGGCGAACACAATGAGCAGTTCTTC. Its translation: CAIKGGGGEHNEQFF. The chain joins TRBV10-3 to TRBJ2-1; D possibly matches TRBD1 or TRBD2 (6 bases each). V lost 7 bases and J 5 bases, leaving 18 bases between the germline ends. Per germline, CDR1 ENHRY and CDR2 SYGVKD. CDR3 length: 15 amino acids.

The sample holds many counts of this clonotype. J is TRBJ2-7 and V is TRBV7-9; D might be TRBD1 (5 bases). The ends were cut back, 5 bases at V and 0 bases at J, with 14 bases in the middle. Germline V gene lookup returns CDR1 SEHNR and CDR2 FQNEAQ (reference sequence). This CDR3 region has 15 residues. The CDR3 reads CASSHRQGGSYEQYV. The CDR3 DNA is TGTGCCAGCAGCCATAGGCAGGGTGGCTCCTACGAGCAGTACGTC.

V gene TRBV5-1 combines with J gene TRBJ2-7, with 9 bases identical to TRBD2. CDR1 and CDR2 from the germline V gene are SGHRS and YFSETQ. V gave up 4 bases and J gave up 3 bases; unmatched junction bases: 8. The CDR3 covers 15 residues. CDR3: CASSPTSGGGYEQYV. CDR3 DNA: TGCGCCAGCAGCCCGACTAGCGGAGGGGGCTACGAGCAGTACGTC.

This chain links TRBV7-6 with TRBJ2-3, with D hard to call. V was trimmed by 5 bases and J by 2 bases, leaving 8 bases between them. Germline assignment: CDR1 SGHVS and CDR2 FNYEAQ. This CDR3 has 13 amino acids. The CDR3 nucleotides are TGTGCCAGCAGCCTGACCCCCACAGATACGCAGTATTTT. Translating it yields CASSLTPTDTQYF.

This clonotype was detected many times. V gene TRBV28 combines with J gene TRBJ2-7, with TRBD2 matching over 7 bases. There are 14 residues in the CDR3. The V gene end was trimmed by 2 bases and the J gene end by 2 bases; junction bases not matched to a gene: 3. CDR1 is MDHEN, CDR2 SYDVKM, per germline. This CDR3 is CASSLRGRAYEQYF. The CDR3 DNA reads TGTGCCAGCAGTTTACGGGGGAGGGCCTACGAGCAGTACTTC.

In this sample, this clonotype turned up many times. The chain has TRBV20-1 and TRBJ2-4; D might be TRBD1 or TRBD2, each matching 5 bases. This CDR3 contains 14 residues. Germline CDR1 and CDR2: DFQATT and SNEGSKA (reference sequence). Trimming took off 0 bases at V and 6 bases at J, with 12 bases between the two ends. CDR3 in amino acids: CSARDLGETNIQYF. Written as DNA, the CDR3 is TGCAGTGCTAGAGATTTGGGGGAGACAAACATTCAGTACTTC.

The rearrangement joins TRBV18 to TRBJ1-4; D gene ambiguous. V was trimmed by 4 bases and J by 3 bases, leaving 6 bases between them. Germline V gives CDR1 KGHSH, CDR2 LQKENI. CDR3 length: 13 amino acids. For the CDR3, the DNA is TGTGCCAGCTCACAGACTTCTAATGAAAAACTGTTTTTT. Amino acids: CASSQTSNEKLFF.

This clonotype was observed many times. This sequence joins TRBV4-1 and TRBJ1-2, with D perhaps TRBD1 (6 bases). The CDR3 contains 15 residues. V lost 1 base and J lost 0, with 9 bases in between. The germline V gene encodes CDR1 MGHRA and CDR2 YSYEKL. CDR3 nucleotide sequence: TGCGCCAGCAGCCAAGTAAGACAGGCTAACTATGGCTACACCTTC. Amino acids: CASSQVRQANYGYTF.

The chain has TRBV21-1 and TRBJ2-1. TRBV21-1 is a documented pseudogene. The CDR3 length is 18 residues. CDR3 in amino acids: CASSKAPEGYGLNNEQFF. The CDR3, as DNA: TGTGCCAGCAGCAAAGCGCCCGAAGGATACGGTCTTAACAATGAGCAGTTCTTC.

This clonotype was seen a handful of times. The chain links TRBV11-1 to TRBJ2-1; possibly TRBD1 for D (6 bases). The length of the CDR3 is 15 residues. V was shortened by 4 bases and J by 3 bases, with 13 bases between the two germline ends. The germline V gene has CDR1 SGHAT and CDR2 FQDESV (reference sequence). The CDR3 region has the DNA TGTGCCAGCAGCTCGATCAGGGGTTTCTACAATGAGCAGTTCTTC. Translated, it gives CASSSIRGFYNEQFF.

Ten or more counts support this clonotype. V usage is TRBV20-1 and J usage is TRBJ2-1; 9 positions match TRBD2. CDR3 length: 16 amino acids. From germline, CDR1 is DFQATT and CDR2 SNEGSKA (reference sequence). The junction had 13 bases not matched to a gene; V was cut back by 5 bases and J by 5 bases. The CDR3 spells CSAPSRLADLNNEQFF. CDR3 in DNA: TGCAGTGCTCCGTCACGACTAGCGGACCTTAACAATGAGCAGTTCTTC.

This clonotype was seen repeatedly, ten times or more. Its ends do not fully match the called genes, so a read error is possible. Written as DNA, the CDR3 is TGCAGCGCTAGACCTGAGAGCACAGATACGCAGTATTTT. Translating it yields CSARPESTDTQYF. J is TRBJ2-3 and V is TRBV20-1; D gene unclear. The CDR3 consists of 13 residues. The germline CDR1 and CDR2 sequences are DFQATT and SNEGSKA (reference sequence).

This clonotype was seen repeatedly, ten times or more. This sequence joins TRBV10-3 and TRBJ2-1; D perhaps matches TRBD1 (5 bases). V lost 3 bases, J lost 12 bases, and 21 bases lay in between. Germline CDR1 is ENHRY and CDR2 is SYGVKD. The length of the CDR3 is 15 residues. The CDR3 DNA reads as TGTGCCATCAGTGATCTAGGGGCCAACCATCATGGGCAGTTCTTC. Its translation is CAISDLGANHHGQFF.

The chain uses TRBV6-4 and TRBJ1-1; D is unclear. There are 14 residues in the CDR3. The V end was cut by 3 bases, the J end by 3 bases, with 11 bases between. From germline, CDR1 is MRHNA and CDR2 SNTAGT. In nucleotides, the CDR3 is TGTGCCAGCAGTGAAAGCGATGGGTACACTGAAGCTTTCTTT. As protein: CASSESDGYTEAFF.

This clonotype was counted ten times or more. The gene calls are TRBV5-1 and TRBJ2-1; TRBD2 aligns across 12 bases. V lost 0 bases to trimming and J lost 8 bases; unmatched junction nucleotides: 9. The CDR3 covers 17 residues. Germline assignment: CDR1 SGHRS and CDR2 YFSETQ. CDR3 sequence: CASSLGLAGVGRHEQFF. CDR3 bases: TGCGCCAGCAGCTTGGGACTAGCGGGAGTCGGTAGGCATGAGCAGTTCTTC.

The chain combines TRBV2 with TRBJ2-7; 9 bases fit TRBD2. Germline assignment: CDR1 SNHLY and CDR2 FYNNEI. The CDR3 sequence is 13 residues long. V lost 5 bases, J lost 2 bases, and 1 base stayed unmatched. CDR3 nucleotide sequence: TGTGCCAGCAGTAGGACTAGCGCCTACGAGCAGTACGTC. Protein product: CASSRTSAYEQYV.